Below are 31 T cell receptor beta chains sequenced from a single sample in a study of CD8 T cells in Susac syndrome. RNA was extracted with the RNeasy kit, and a quantity of roughly 0.5 to 1 ug was reverse transcribed using random hexamers. From the immunoSEQ multiplex PCR reads, TCRdb called clonotypes with MiXCR, one entry per CDR3 protein. Among roughly 80,000 distinct CDR3 sequences listed, around 90% were seen once. Material: CD8+ T cells from PBMCs. The receptors come from a human donor with multiple sclerosis.

The J gene is TRBJ2-3, the V gene TRBV7-2; TRBD2 matches at 10 bases. Germline trimming cut 5 bases from V and 2 bases from J; bases unmatched to any gene: 4. The germline gives CDR1 SGHTA, CDR2 FQGNSA. The CDR3 has 15 residues. CDR3 in DNA: TGTGCCAGCAGCAGCGGACTAGCGGACACAGATACGCAGTATTTT. Amino acids: CASSSGLADTDTQYF.

This sequence joins TRBV28 and TRBJ2-1; 7 bases line up with TRBD2. V was pared by 9 bases and J by 6 bases, with 14 bases of the junction left unmatched. The CDR3 consists of 15 residues. Germline CDR1 reads MDHEN; CDR2 reads SYDVKM. The CDR3, as DNA: TGTGCCAGTCTATCCCTAGCGGTTGCACGCAATGAGCAGTTCTTC. The encoded protein is CASLSLAVARNEQFF.

This clonotype has a single count. The rearrangement links TRBV3-1 to TRBJ2-2; D is perhaps TRBD2 (6 bases). The CDR3 runs 16 residues. Trimming cost V 0 bases and J 5 bases, with 13 bases left between them. Germline loops: CDR1 LGHDT, CDR2 YNNKEL (reference sequence). The CDR3: CASSQEPKLATGELFF. CDR3 bases: TGTGCCAGCAGCCAAGAGCCCAAACTAGCAACCGGGGAGCTGTTTTTT.

The chain has TRBV11-2 and TRBJ2-7, with no clear D. The CDR3 totals 13 residues. The ends were cut back, 5 bases at V and 6 bases at J, with 14 bases in the middle. Per germline, CDR1 SGHAT and CDR2 FQNNGV. CDR3 in amino acids: CASSANHAFEQYF. The DNA for the CDR3 is TGTGCCAGCAGCGCGAACCATGCCTTCGAGCAGTACTTC.

The rearrangement links TRBV12-3 or TRBV12-4 to TRBJ2-1, with unresolved D. The length of the CDR3 is 15 residues. The V gene lost 1 base and the J gene lost 6 bases, with 13 bases spanning the gap. The CDR3 spells CASSLESAKLNEQFF. In DNA, the CDR3 is TGTGCCAGCAGTTTAGAATCAGCCAAACTCAATGAGCAGTTCTTC.

This chain uses TRBV19 with TRBJ2-7; 9 positions agree with TRBD1. CDR3 length: 14 residues. The V segment lost 5 bases and the J segment 3 bases; nucleotides outside the gene matches: 5. Germline V lookup: CDR1 LNHDA, CDR2 SQIVND (reference sequence). The CDR3: CASSFGQGNYEQYF. CDR3 coding DNA: TGTGCCAGTAGTTTTGGACAGGGGAACTACGAGCAGTACTTC.

This chain connects TRBV13 to TRBJ2-7; D possibly uses TRBD1 or TRBD2 (6 bases each). V lost 4 bases and J 6 bases, leaving 10 bases between the germline ends. The germline CDR1 and CDR2 sequences are PRHDT and FYEKMQ (reference sequence). This CDR3 has 12 residues. Here the CDR3 DNA reads TGTGCCAGCAGCTCCGGGGGCGCCGAGCAGTACTTC. Amino acids: CASSSGGAEQYF.

CDR3 nucleotides: TGTGCCAGCAGATCCTACCGGGACAGGGCGAAAGAGACCCAGTACTTC. Protein: CASRSYRDRAKETQYF. The chain has TRBV6-2 or TRBV6-3 and TRBJ2-5; 9 nucleotides line up with TRBD1. The germline CDR1 and CDR2 sequences are MNHEY and SVGEGT. The CDR3 totals 16 residues. Losses at the gene ends were 6 bases for V and 3 bases for J; bases not matched to a gene: 11.

The chain joins TRBV25-1 to TRBJ2-3; 9 bases match TRBD2. The germline gives CDR1 MGHDK, CDR2 SYGVNS. The V gene end was trimmed by 7 bases and the J gene end by 0 bases; junction bases not matched to a gene: 8. The CDR3 is 16 residues long. The CDR3 DNA reads as TGTGCCAGCAAACCCCTGACTAGCGGTAGCACAGATACGCAGTATTTT. Amino acids: CASKPLTSGSTDTQYF.

Only one count was recorded for this clonotype. V is TRBV19 and J is TRBJ2-4; D tentatively fits TRBD1 or TRBD2 (5 bases each). The CDR3 has 15 residues. V lost 3 bases and J lost 11, with 20 bases in between. The germline V gene has CDR1 LNHDA and CDR2 SQIVND (reference sequence). CDR3 loop: CASSIGTPPVNVQYF. CDR3 nucleotide sequence: TGTGCCAGTAGTATCGGGACGCCACCTGTCAACGTTCAGTACTTC.

V and J are TRBV5-1 and TRBJ2-5; 10 bases align to TRBD2. Per the germline V gene, CDR1 is SGHRS and CDR2 is YFSETQ. The J segment lost 1 base and the V segment lost 7 bases, leaving 13 bases of the junction unmatched. This CDR3 has 17 amino acids. The CDR3 DNA follows: TGCGCCAGCTTATTAGGGTCTAGCGGGGGATCCCAAGAGACCCAGTACTTC. This sequence encodes CASLLGSSGGSQETQYF.

This chain connects TRBV27 to TRBJ2-7; TRBD2 is a possible D gene (6 bases). Per the germline V gene, CDR1 is MNHEY and CDR2 is SMNVEV (reference sequence). V lost 5 bases, J lost 5 bases, and 28 bases lay in between. This CDR3 has 18 residues. The CDR3: CASSHRDGGMSGSHEQYF. The DNA for the CDR3 is TGTGCCAGCAGTCACCGGGACGGAGGCATGAGCGGGTCCCACGAGCAGTACTTC.

The V gene is TRBV6-1, the J gene TRBJ2-3; no definite D call. The V and J ends lost 7 bases and 5 bases respectively, with 13 bases between them. This CDR3 contains 13 residues. CDR1 is MNHNS and CDR2 is SASEGT in the germline V gene. The CDR3 DNA is TGTGCCAGCACATTCGCCCGCGTAGATACGCAGTATTTT. It encodes CASTFARVDTQYF.

This rearrangement joins TRBV18 to TRBJ2-5; TRBD2 aligns across 10 bases. CDR1 is KGHSH, CDR2 LQKENI, per germline. The junction had 9 bases not matched to a gene; V was cut back by 6 bases and J by 2 bases. This CDR3 has 16 amino acids. As DNA, the CDR3 is TGTGCCAGCTCGCCTCGAGCGGGGGGGGAGCAAGAGACCCAGTACTTC. The encoded protein is CASSPRAGGEQETQYF.

This clonotype was detected only once. The chain joins TRBV4-3 to TRBJ1-1; D remains ambiguous. The CDR3 contains 14 residues. Looked up from germline, CDR1 is LGHNA and CDR2 is YSLEER. Trimming removed 0 bases at V and 1 base at J, with 6 bases between. For the CDR3, the DNA is TGCGCCAGCAGCCAAGACCACAGGAACACTGAAGCTTTCTTT. Its protein is CASSQDHRNTEAFF.

The gene calls are TRBV19 and TRBJ1-1; a weak D match, TRBD1 (5 bases). V gave up 6 bases and J gave up 1 base, with 12 bases separating them. The CDR3 consists of 14 residues. Germline values: CDR1 LNHDA, CDR2 SQIVND (reference sequence). The CDR3 loop is CASSGWGGNTEAFF. CDR3 coding DNA: TGTGCCAGTAGCGGGTGGGGGGGGAACACTGAAGCTTTCTTT. Based on the CDR3 plus reference TRBV19 and TRBJ1-1, the full variable domain is DGGITQSPKYLFRKEGQNVTLSCEQNLNHDAMYWYRQDPGQGLRLIYYSQIVNDFQKGDIAEGYSVSREKKESFPLTVTSAQKNPTAFYLCASSGWGGNTEAFFGQGTRLTVV.

CDR3 in DNA: TGTGCCAGCAGCTTAGAACGGGGCGCCTGGGACACTGAAGCTTTCTTT. Encoded protein: CASSLERGAWDTEAFF. The rearrangement uses TRBV11-1 and TRBJ1-1; D may be TRBD1 (5 bases). V shed 1 base and J shed 3 bases, with 15 bases lying between them. Looked up from germline, CDR1 is SGHAT and CDR2 is FQDESV (reference sequence). The CDR3 contains 16 residues.

This chain joins TRBV19 and TRBJ2-2, with D uncertain. Looked up from germline, CDR1 is LNHDA and CDR2 is SQIVND (reference sequence). This CDR3 spans 13 amino acids. The V and J ends lost 5 bases and 4 bases respectively, with 8 bases between them. CDR3 bases: TGTGCCAGTAGTGCCATCATCACCGGGGAGCTGTTTTTT. Translated: CASSAIITGELFF. Full variable domain (remainder filled in from reference TRBV19 and TRBJ2-2): DGGITQSPKYLFRKEGQNVTLSCEQNLNHDAMYWYRQDPGQGLRLIYYSQIVNDFQKGDIAEGYSVSREKKESFPLTVTSAQKNPTAFYLCASSAIITGELFFGEGSRLTVL.

The genes are TRBV2 and TRBJ2-7; possible D gene TRBD2, 5 bases. The CDR3 runs 15 residues. The germline V and J ends were trimmed by 3 bases and 2 bases, with 14 bases remaining between them. Germline V CDR1 and CDR2: SNHLY, FYNNEI. The CDR3 DNA is TGTGCCAGCAGTGATCTAGGAGGAGTTGCCTACGAGCAGTACTTC. It encodes CASSDLGGVAYEQYF. Together with reference TRBV2 and TRBJ2-7, the CDR3 gives the full variable domain: EPEVTQTPSHQVTQMGQEVILRCVPISNHLYFYWYRQILGQKVEFLVSFYNNEISEKSEIFDDQFSVERPDGSNFTLKIRSTKLEDSAMYFCASSDLGGVAYEQYFGPGTRLTVT.

This sequence joins TRBV5-5 and TRBJ2-2; D possibly corresponds to TRBD1 (5 bases). CDR1 is SGHKS, CDR2 YYEKEE, per germline (reference sequence). With 6 bases removed from V and 2 bases from J, the gap between germline ends came to 17 bases. The CDR3 is made up of 16 amino acids. The CDR3 bases are TGTGCCAGCATACCAGAAGGGGCGGCTAACACCGGGGAGCTGTTTTTT. Amino acids: CASIPEGAANTGELFF.

V is TRBV5-1 and J is TRBJ2-1; D assignment may be TRBD1 or TRBD2 (6 bases each). CDR1 and CDR2 from the germline V gene are SGHRS and YFSETQ. V was clipped by 0 bases and J by 0 bases, with 10 bases between them. The CDR3 runs to 16 residues. CDR3 in DNA: TGCGCCAGCAGCTTGGTAGGGGGGAGCTCCTACAATGAGCAGTTCTTC. Translation gives CASSLVGGSSYNEQFF.

V gene TRBV5-4 combines with J gene TRBJ1-5; 10 bases match TRBD1. Germline values: CDR1 SGHNT, CDR2 YYREEE (reference sequence). This CDR3 contains 15 residues. Trimming took 3 bases from V and 7 from J; bases not matched to a gene: 7. The CDR3 sequence is CASSYGTGVEQPQHF. The CDR3 nucleotides are TGTGCCAGCAGCTACGGGACAGGGGTAGAACAGCCCCAGCATTTT. The variable domain in full, with the rest retrieved from reference TRBV5-4 and TRBJ1-5, is ETGVTQSPTHLIKTRGQQVTLRCSSQSGHNTVSWYQQALGQGPQFIFQYYREEENGRGNFPPRFSGLQFPNYSSELNVNALELDDSALYLCASSYGTGVEQPQHFGDGTRLSIL.

The sample holds one count of this clonotype. The CDR3 loop is CASSSLTGSGNTIYF. As DNA, the CDR3 is TGTGCCAGCAGTTCGCTTACAGGGTCTGGAAACACCATATATTTT. The chain combines TRBV12-3 or TRBV12-4 with TRBJ1-3; a weak D match, TRBD1 (6 bases). The CDR3 contains 15 residues. The V end lost 4 bases, the J end lost 1 base, and 11 bases lay between the germline ends.

The chain recombines TRBV7-8 with TRBJ2-3; D gene uncertain. Trimming took 1 base from V and 0 from J, leaving 8 bases between them. Looked up from germline, CDR1 is SGHVS and CDR2 is FQNEAQ. The CDR3 is 15 amino acids. CDR3 amino acids: CASSLDRYSTDTQYF. The CDR3 bases are TGTGCCAGCAGCTTAGACCGGTACAGCACAGATACGCAGTATTTT.

The V call is TRBV29-1, the J call TRBJ2-1; 9 positions match TRBD2. CDR1 is SQVTM, CDR2 ANQGSEA, per germline. This CDR3 is 13 amino acids long. J lost 6 bases, V lost 6 bases, and 6 bases had no gene match. CDR3 DNA sequence: TGCAGCGTGCGGGGGGGCCTAAGCAATGAGCAGTTCTTC. Its translation: CSVRGGLSNEQFF.

The chain couples TRBV11-2 to TRBJ2-7, with D perhaps TRBD1 (6 bases). CDR1 and CDR2 from the germline V gene are SGHAT and FQNNGV. V was cut by 5 bases and J by 0 bases, with 17 bases left in between. CDR3 length: 16 amino acids. DNA for the CDR3: TGTGCCAGCAGCGCATTAACAGGGTCCATCTCCTACGAGCAGTACTTC. Translated, it gives CASSALTGSISYEQYF.

The genes are TRBV4-1 and TRBJ1-3; D ambiguous. CDR3 length: 15 amino acids. Trimming left V 5 bases short and J 0 bases short, with 11 bases between. Germline assignment: CDR1 MGHRA and CDR2 YSYEKL. CDR3 DNA sequence: TGCGCCAGCAGCTCGGTCGCCTACTCTGGAAACACCATATATTTT. Translation: CASSSVAYSGNTIYF.

This chain connects TRBV20-1 to TRBJ2-7; no reliable D call. Germline assignment: CDR1 DFQATT and CDR2 SNEGSKA (reference sequence). V was clipped by 5 bases and J by 0 bases, with 11 bases between them. The CDR3 has 13 residues. CDR3 region: CSAPGPRSYEQYF. The CDR3 bases are TGCAGTGCTCCCGGGCCTCGCTCCTACGAGCAGTACTTC.

The rearrangement joins TRBV19 to TRBJ2-1; 8 nucleotides agree with TRBD2. V lost 6 bases to trimming and J lost 7 bases; unmatched junction nucleotides: 11. Germline V gene sequence: CDR1 LNHDA, CDR2 SQIVND (reference sequence). This CDR3 is built from 15 residues. The CDR3 DNA reads TGTGCCAGTAGGACCGGGACTAGGGGCCAAAATGAGCAGTTCTTC. It is translated as CASRTGTRGQNEQFF. Drawing the rest from reference TRBV19 and TRBJ2-1, the complete variable domain is DGGITQSPKYLFRKEGQNVTLSCEQNLNHDAMYWYRQDPGQGLRLIYYSQIVNDFQKGDIAEGYSVSREKKESFPLTVTSAQKNPTAFYLCASRTGTRGQNEQFFGPGTRLTVL.

V is TRBV27 and J is TRBJ2-2; TRBD2 matches 10 bases. The V segment lost 2 bases and the J segment 4 bases; nucleotides outside the gene matches: 1. CDR3 length: 15 residues. CDR1 is MNHEY, CDR2 SMNVEV, per germline (reference sequence). CDR3 loop: CASSLRTSGTGELFF. DNA for the CDR3: TGTGCCAGCAGTTTACGGACTAGCGGCACCGGGGAGCTGTTTTTT.

The chain couples TRBV30 to TRBJ2-5, with a weak D call TRBD2 (5 bases). This CDR3 has 11 amino acids. V lost 6 bases and J lost 2, with 7 bases in between. Per the germline V gene, CDR1 is GTSNPN and CDR2 is SVGIG (reference sequence). The DNA of the CDR3 is TGTGCCTGCCGGGAACAAGAGACCCAGTACTTC. It encodes CACREQETQYF.